The T cell receptor (beta chain) under discussion was sequenced for a study of shared clonotypes between healthy human individuals. Points from the study as a whole: Depth of sequencing was expected to influence donor clonotype sharing. Rarefaction showed that sequencing of sorted subsets was incomplete (despite large depth). Lower generation probabilities were found for non-shared clonotypes than for those shared by all four donors.

The method was immunoSEQ multiplex PCR; TCRdb's version includes in-frame clones alone and lacks a portion of them. The sample records over a million clones, roughly 97% being singletons. CD4+ cells underwent separation, giving CD45RA+ naive and CD45RA-negative memory subsets. The CDR3 sequence is 13 residues long. V trimming: 6 bases; J trimming: 1 base; junction bases outside the gene matches: 2. CDR1 and CDR2 from the germline V gene are SQVTM and ANQGSEA. With regard to this clone: Antigen specificity is unknown.

The J gene is TRBJ1-1, the V gene TRBV29-1; 10 bases fit TRBD1. Specimen: naive CD4+ T cells sorted from blood. Subset here: CD45RA+ positively selected. The clonotype was recovered from a young man in good health. CDR3 DNA sequence: TGCAGCGTGAGACAGGGGGCGAACACTGAAGCTTTCTTT. The encoded protein is CSVRQGANTEAFF. Supplemented by reference TRBV29-1 and TRBJ1-1, the full variable domain reads SAVISQKPSRDICQRGTSLTIQCQVDSQVTMMFWYRQQPGQSLTLIATANQGSEATYESGFVIDKFPISRPNLTFSTLTVSNMSPEDSSIYLCSVRQGANTEAFFGQGTRLTVV.